Listed here are 4 T cell receptor beta chains from one sample, sequenced in a study of T cell responses to AZD1222 COVID-19 vaccine (dated by TCRdb to the early 2020s). What this sample's time point label stands for: about 28 days (+/-7) after the second vaccine dose. Libraries were built with the immunoSEQ multiplex PCR assay. As stored in TCRdb, this immuneACCESS dataset retains in-frame rearrangements with V and J assigned. A fraction of the clones does not appear; measured against another copy, unresolved V genes explain less than half of the discrepancy, and the remainder lacks a known reason. Counted in this sample were roughly 180,000 clones; about 89% of them appeared once. In total, the top ten clones hold about 1.7% of the sample. This sample comprised peripheral blood, obtained 28 days after the second AZD1222 dose. These receptors were collected from an adult who received the AZD1222 COVID-19 vaccine.

The V and J genes are TRBV2 and TRBJ1-3, with D tentatively TRBD1 (5 bases). The germline gives CDR1 SNHLY, CDR2 FYNNEI. V lost 2 bases to trimming and J lost 0 bases, with 23 bases between them. CDR3 size: 20 residues. The chain's CDR3 is CASSESFPAGRASSGNTIYF. CDR3 in DNA: TGTGCCAGCAGTGAATCATTTCCGGCAGGGAGGGCCAGCTCTGGAAACACCATATATTTT.

This sequence joins TRBV25-1 and TRBJ2-5, with 10 nucleotides matching TRBD1. Losses at the gene ends were 5 bases for V and 5 bases for J; bases not matched to a gene: 8. This CDR3 spans 15 amino acids. Germline-derived CDR1 and CDR2 are MGHDK and SYGVNS. The CDR3 sequence is CASSIRTGGDETQYF. CDR3 sequence (DNA): TGTGCCAGCAGTATCCGGACAGGGGGTGACGAGACCCAGTACTTC. Based on the CDR3 plus reference TRBV25-1 and TRBJ2-5, the full variable domain is EADIYQTPRYLVIGTGKKITLECSQTMGHDKMYWYQQDPGMELHLIHYSYGVNSTEKGDLSSESTVSRIRTEHFPLTLESARPSHTSQYLCASSIRTGGDETQYFGPGTRLLVL.

The rearrangement links TRBV18 to TRBJ1-6; no clear D gene. CDR3 length: 15 residues. The germline CDR1 and CDR2 sequences are KGHSH and LQKENI. V was pared by 0 bases and J by 7 bases, with 10 bases between. In DNA, the CDR3 is TGTGCCAGCTCACCACCGCGAGGTGACAATTCACCCCTCCACTTT. Its protein is CASSPPRGDNSPLHF.

The chain is built from TRBV3-1 (or the pseudogene TRBV3-2) and TRBJ2-7; TRBD1 aligns across 9 bases. Germline CDR1 and CDR2: LGHDT and YNNKEL (reference sequence). The CDR3 loop spans 15 amino acids. V was pared by 4 bases and J by 4 bases, with 8 bases of the junction left unmatched. The CDR3 here is CASSPFGQGSYEQYF. The CDR3 DNA reads as TGTGCCAGCAGCCCCTTCGGACAGGGGTCTTACGAGCAGTACTTC.